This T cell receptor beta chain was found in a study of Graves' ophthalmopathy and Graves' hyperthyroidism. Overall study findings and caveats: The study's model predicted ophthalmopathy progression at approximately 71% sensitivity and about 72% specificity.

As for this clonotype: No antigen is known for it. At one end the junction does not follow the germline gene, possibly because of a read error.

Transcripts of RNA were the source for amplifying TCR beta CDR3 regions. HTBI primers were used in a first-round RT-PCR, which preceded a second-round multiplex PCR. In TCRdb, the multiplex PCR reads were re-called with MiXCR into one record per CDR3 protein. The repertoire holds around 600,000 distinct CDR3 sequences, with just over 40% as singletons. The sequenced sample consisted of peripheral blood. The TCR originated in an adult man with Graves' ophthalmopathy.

CDR3 DNA sequence: TGTGCCAGCAGTGAAAGGATAGCCAACACTGAAGCTTTCTTC. Its protein is CASSERIANTEAFF. The rearrangement links TRBV25-1 to TRBJ1-1; D unclear. This CDR3 contains 14 residues. Per the germline V gene, CDR1 is MGHDK and CDR2 is SYGVNS.